This T cell receptor beta chain originates from a study of monozygotic twins with cystic fibrosis. This table comes from immunoSEQ multiplex PCR, and its TCRdb copy is limited to in-frame clones, with some not included. The sample holds approximately 36,000 clones; 75% to 95% are singletons and the top ten take roughly 0.19%. The CDR3 runs to 16 residues. Trimming took 0 bases from V and 2 from J, leaving 15 bases between them. Germline CDR1 is SGDLS and CDR2 is YYNGEE. Sequencing used blood. This receptor was obtained from a boy between 2 and 10 years old with cystic fibrosis. The chain uses TRBV9 and TRBJ2-7; D is possibly TRBD1 (6 bases). CDR3 DNA sequence: TGTGCCAGCAGCGTAGATGGCAGGGGCTTAACCTACGAGCAGTACTTC. Residues: CASSVDGRGLTYEQYF. Full variable domain (missing parts from reference TRBV9 and TRBJ2-7): DSGVTQTPKHLITATGQRVTLRCSPRSGDLSVYWYQQSLDQGLQFLIQYYNGEERAKGNILERFSAQQFPDLHSELNLSSLELGDSALYFCASSVDGRGLTYEQYFGPGTRLTVT.